A selection of T cell receptor beta chains follows, all from one sample in a study of human versus mouse CDR3 diversity and MHC coevolution. The method was immunoSEQ multiplex PCR; TCRdb's version includes in-frame clones alone and lacks a portion of them. The sample shows more than 60,000 clones, less than 95% of them seen only once. The sample taken for sequencing was naive CD4+ T cells from blood. These receptors were obtained from a person aged 30 to 69 in good health. CDR3s include the opening cysteine and the closing phenylalanine or tryptophan. Fields, in order: V gene, D gene, J gene, CDR3 protein, CDR3 DNA. D genes are given only for firm matches.

v_gene: TRBV19; d_gene: NA; j_gene: TRBJ1-6; CDR3aa: CASRSTGYHNSPLHF; CDR3nt: TGTGCCAGTAGATCGACAGGATACCATAATTCACCCCTCCACTTT
v_gene: TRBV11-2; d_gene: NA; j_gene: TRBJ1-2; CDR3aa: CASSRRGYGSVLNYGYTF; CDR3nt: TGTGCCAGCAGCCGCCGGGGATATGGATCCGTCCTAAACTATGGCTACACCTTC
v_gene: TRBV12-5; d_gene: TRBD2; j_gene: TRBJ2-7; CDR3aa: CASGEGLAVADEQYF; CDR3nt: TGTGCTAGTGGGGAGGGACTAGCGGTCGCGGATGAGCAGTACTTC
v_gene: TRBV7-9; d_gene: TRBD1; j_gene: TRBJ1-1; CDR3aa: CASSPQGGGTEAFF; CDR3nt: TGTGCCAGCAGCCCACAGGGGGGTGGCACTGAAGCTTTCTTT
v_gene: TRBV30; d_gene: NA; j_gene: TRBJ1-6; CDR3aa: CAWTRYSPNSPLHF; CDR3nt: TGTGCCTGGACAAGGTACAGTCCTAATTCACCCCTCCACTTT
v_gene: TRBV19; d_gene: NA; j_gene: TRBJ1-1; CDR3aa: CAIRRTANTEAFF; CDR3nt: TGTGCCATCCGCAGGACAGCAAACACTGAAGCTTTCTTT
v_gene: TRBV15; d_gene: NA; j_gene: TRBJ1-2; CDR3aa: CATSRDLYGYTF; CDR3nt: TGTGCCACCAGCAGAGACCTTTATGGCTACACCTTC
v_gene: TRBV27; d_gene: NA; j_gene: TRBJ2-1; CDR3aa: CASSLGMGAGYNEQFF; CDR3nt: TGTGCCAGCAGCCTCGGTATGGGGGCGGGTTACAATGAGCAGTTCTTC
v_gene: TRBV19; d_gene: TRBD2; j_gene: TRBJ2-1; CDR3aa: CASSGLAEYNEQFF; CDR3nt: TGTGCCAGCTCGGGACTAGCGGAGTACAATGAGCAGTTCTTC
v_gene: TRBV4-1; d_gene: NA; j_gene: TRBJ1-1; CDR3aa: CASSLRTGTYREGAFF; CDR3nt: TGCGCCAGCAGCCTCCGGACCGGGACTTACAGGGAGGGAGCTTTCTTT
v_gene: TRBV29-1; d_gene: NA; j_gene: TRBJ1-1; CDR3aa: CSVGVWSTEAFF; CDR3nt: TGCAGCGTTGGGGTTTGGAGCACTGAAGCTTTCTTT
v_gene: TRBV5-6; d_gene: NA; j_gene: TRBJ1-6; CDR3aa: CASSLTVDNSPLHF; CDR3nt: TGTGCCAGCAGCTTGACGGTGGATAATTCACCCCTCCACTTT
v_gene: TRBV6-5; d_gene: NA; j_gene: TRBJ1-6; CDR3aa: CASVGGAGSPLHF; CDR3nt: TGTGCCAGCGTGGGGGGGGCAGGTTCACCCCTCCACTTT
v_gene: TRBV5-1; d_gene: NA; j_gene: TRBJ1-2; CDR3aa: CASSLALERDGYTF; CDR3nt: TGCGCCAGCAGCTTGGCCTTAGAACGGGATGGCTACACCTTC
v_gene: TRBV30; d_gene: NA; j_gene: TRBJ2-2; CDR3aa: CAWMAANTGELFF; CDR3nt: TGTGCCTGGATGGCAGCGAACACCGGGGAGCTGTTTTTT
v_gene: TRBV18; d_gene: NA; j_gene: TRBJ2-6; CDR3aa: CASSPLPGSQSGANVLTF; CDR3nt: TGTGCCAGCTCACCACTTCCAGGAAGTCAGTCTGGGGCCAACGTCCTGACTTTC
v_gene: TRBV19; d_gene: NA; j_gene: TRBJ1-1; CDR3aa: CASNLSGQRNTEAFF; CDR3nt: TGTGCCAGTAATTTGTCAGGGCAGCGGAACACTGAAGCTTTCTTT
v_gene: TRBV4-1; d_gene: NA; j_gene: TRBJ1-1; CDR3aa: CASSQVQMNTEAFF; CDR3nt: TGCGCCAGCAGCCAAGTTCAGATGAACACTGAAGCTTTCTTT
v_gene: TRBV6-1; d_gene: TRBD1; j_gene: TRBJ1-4; CDR3aa: CASSVQGTEKLFF; CDR3nt: TGTGCCAGCAGTGTACAGGGGACTGAAAAACTGTTTTTT
v_gene: TRBV25-1; d_gene: NA; j_gene: TRBJ2-2; CDR3aa: CASGGTDTGELFF; CDR3nt: TGTGCCAGCGGGGGGACTGACACCGGGGAGCTGTTTTTT
v_gene: TRBV6-4; d_gene: TRBD2; j_gene: TRBJ2-7; CDR3aa: CASSECGGPLEQYF; CDR3nt: TGTGCCAGCAGTGAGTGCGGGGGTCCCCTCGAGCAGTACTTC
v_gene: TRBV18; d_gene: TRBD1; j_gene: TRBJ1-4; CDR3aa: CASSPKQGAYEKLFF; CDR3nt: TGTGCCAGCTCACCAAAACAGGGGGCTTATGAAAAACTGTTTTTT
v_gene: TRBV5-1; d_gene: NA; j_gene: TRBJ2-1; CDR3aa: CASSLATGPNEQFF; CDR3nt: TGCGCCAGCAGCTTGGCCACAGGGCCCAATGAGCAGTTCTTC
v_gene: TRBV30; d_gene: NA; j_gene: TRBJ2-2; CDR3aa: CAWSVAGSGELFF; CDR3nt: TGTGCCTGGAGTGTAGCAGGATCCGGGGAGCTGTTTTTT